Below, one T cell receptor beta chain is given with its context. This clone was found many times. There is no known antigen for this receptor. With the read ending 3 residues before the CDR3 end, the germline J gene is used to fill in that end. Equivalent amounts of genomic DNA from CVID and control samples were used as sequencing input. For every sample, a 60 bp segment covering the rearranged TCRbeta CDR3 region was amplified and then sequenced. The immunoSEQ assay, a bias-corrected multiplex PCR combined with high-throughput sequencing, was used for TCRbeta amplification. The study's own analysis went as follows. Every unique nucleotide sequence counted as a clone and was annotated with V, D and J genes, copy number and frequency. Sequences were labeled productive if in frame, and non-productive if out of frame or containing stop codons. Clonality was calculated from Shannon's entropy as previously described. The predicted amino acid sequences of productive clones were used to derive mean CDR3 Kyte-Doolittle hydropathy. Hierarchical clustering of scaled V gene usage was performed with the R hclust function using Manhattan distance and complete linkage. Clone sharing by CDR3 amino acid sequence was assessed by resampling 12 repertoires per group over 100 rounds. The repertoires were searched for approximately 70 published EBV-specific TCRbeta sequences and 200 to 300 published CMV-specific TCRbeta sequences. A couple of CVID samples that yielded fewer than 10,000 sequences were excluded from the analysis, so approximately 40 CVID repertoires were retained. TCRdb took over this immuneACCESS table, retaining in-frame rearrangements with V and J assigned. Such tables are incomplete; in checked studies, under half of the missing clones stem from an unresolved V gene, and the remainder is unexplained. V and J calls and clone size follow that table, whereas D and trimming were derived from the DNA. The table shows fewer than 75,000 clones here, with no singletons. The ten largest clones add up to about 1.5% of the sample.

Most of the CVID patients and most of the healthy controls were of Caucasian heritage. From each donor, about 4.5 to 9 ml of heparinized peripheral whole blood was collected. Genomic DNA from adults with common variable immune deficiency (CVID) and from healthy adult controls was the source for sequencing TCRbeta CDR3 repertoires. The control group was made up of roughly 22 healthy adult volunteers (roughly ten male and 12 female) whose ages ranged from roughly 20 to 70 years, with a mean age of approximately 35. Diluted blood was subjected to density centrifugation over Hypaque 1077 or Ficoll-Paque for isolation of peripheral blood mononuclear cells. Genomic DNA was obtained from unsorted mononuclear cells using either Qiagen column purification or a centrifugation-based method. This sample is part of a study of T cell clonality in common variable immunodeficiency (dated by TCRdb to about 2015).

Overall results and qualifications from the work: Fewer TCRbeta clones were shared among CVID subjects than among healthy controls (p < 0.0001). The authors noted that sequencing repertoires of T cell subpopulations would be needed to clarify what caused the increased clonality in CVID. TCRbeta clonality was higher in CVID subjects than in healthy controls (t-test p = 0.018), and the increase was most characteristic of about a third of subjects. Fewer deletions and N-nucleotide insertions were reportedly observed in CVID TCRbeta sequences, and highly modified clones with 13 or more V deletions were reportedly absent from CVID TCRbeta sequences. Differences among patients in the CVID cohort limited the correlations between repertoire features and clinical complications. Although equal DNA input was used, an average of about 81,820 unique sequences per sample was obtained for controls, compared with about 29,000 for CVID samples.

The germline V gene sets CDR1 to SQVTM and CDR2 to ANQGSEA. V has 4 bases trimmed and J has 6 bases trimmed; junction bases matching no gene number 14. Including the terminal cysteine and phenylalanine, the CDR3 comprises 15 residues. Shown are 36 bases from within the CDR3, in frame from base 1. This chain joins TRBV29-1 to TRBJ2-7, and 8 bases in between align with TRBD1. The receptor was derived from a person between 18 and 70 years old in good health. The sequenced sample was peripheral blood mononuclear cells. CDR3 sequence: CSVGYGTGLGGEQYF. CDR3 DNA, as far as it was read: TGCAGCGTTGGCTACGGGACAGGCTTAGGGGGCGAG.